This T cell receptor beta chain was sequenced during a study of T cells in Graves' hyperthyroidism and ophthalmopathy. Losses at the gene ends were 6 bases for V and 1 base for J; bases not matched to a gene: 4. The CDR3 loop spans 15 amino acids. RNA transcripts were the template for amplifying TCR beta CDR3 regions. First-round RT-PCR with HTBI primers amplified the TCR CDR3 region. TCRdb independently ran MiXCR on the multiplex PCR reads; one entry per CDR3 protein. The sample holds approximately 330,000 distinct CDR3 sequences; roughly 23% are singletons and the top ten take over 40%. Study observations and caveats: Most clonotypes expanded in thyroid above 0.001 were likewise present in blood.

In patients aged 18 to 65, hyperthyroidism was newly diagnosed, with duration under 2 months. Investigators excluded patients with uncontrolled infection, other autoimmune disease, pregnancy or lactation. Orbital computed tomography and thyroid ultrasound, together with serum TRAb and thyroxine and clinical symptoms, were used for diagnoses. As to this clonotype: Its specificity is unknown.

The sample comprised blood. The sequence came from a woman aged 50 to 65 with Graves' hyperthyroidism. This chain connects TRBV12-3 or TRBV12-4 to TRBJ2-1; 9 bases are a match to TRBD2. The CDR3 sequence: CASRQSGRSYNEQFF. The CDR3 coding sequence is TGTGCCAGCAGACAAAGCGGGAGGTCCTACAATGAGCAGTTCTTC.